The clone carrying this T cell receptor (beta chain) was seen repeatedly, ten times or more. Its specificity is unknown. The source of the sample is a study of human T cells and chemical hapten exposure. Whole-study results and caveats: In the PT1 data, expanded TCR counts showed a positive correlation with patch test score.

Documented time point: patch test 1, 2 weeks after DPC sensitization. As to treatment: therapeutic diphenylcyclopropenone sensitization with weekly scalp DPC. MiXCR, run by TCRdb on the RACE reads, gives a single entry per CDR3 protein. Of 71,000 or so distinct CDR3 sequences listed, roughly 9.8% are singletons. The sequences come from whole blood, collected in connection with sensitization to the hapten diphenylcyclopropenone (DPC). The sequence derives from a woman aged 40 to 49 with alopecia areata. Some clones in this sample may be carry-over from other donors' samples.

In nucleotides, the CDR3 is TGCAGCGTTGGAGACAGGGGTGGCTACACCTTC. Residues: CSVGDRGGYTF. This chain links TRBV29-1 with TRBJ1-2, with TRBD1 matching over 8 bases. With 4 bases clipped from V and 7 bases from J, the junction kept 2 bases outside the gene matches. This CDR3 contains 11 residues. In germline, CDR1 is SQVTM, CDR2 ANQGSEA.